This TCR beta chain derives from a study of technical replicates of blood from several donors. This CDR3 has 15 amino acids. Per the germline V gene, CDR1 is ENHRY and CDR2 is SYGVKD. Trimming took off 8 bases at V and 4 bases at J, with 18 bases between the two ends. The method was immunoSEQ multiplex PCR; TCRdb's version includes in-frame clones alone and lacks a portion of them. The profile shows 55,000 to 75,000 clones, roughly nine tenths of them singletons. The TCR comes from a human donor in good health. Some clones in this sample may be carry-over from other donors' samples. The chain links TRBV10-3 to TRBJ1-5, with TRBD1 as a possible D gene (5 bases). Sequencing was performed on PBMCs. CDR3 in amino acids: CAIGQGVSGNQPQHF. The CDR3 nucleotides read TGTGCCATCGGCCAAGGGGTGAGCGGGAATCAGCCCCAGCATTTT.